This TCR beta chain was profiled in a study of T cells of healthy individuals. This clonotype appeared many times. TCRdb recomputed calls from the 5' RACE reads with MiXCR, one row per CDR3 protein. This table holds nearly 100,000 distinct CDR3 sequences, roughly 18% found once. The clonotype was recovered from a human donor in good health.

Here the CDR3 DNA reads TGTGCCAGCACCTCGACCCGGGACAGGGGACTCCAAGAGACCCAGTACTTC. This translates into CASTSTRDRGLQETQYF. This chain uses TRBV28 with TRBJ2-5; TRBD1 aligns across 10 bases. The germline gives CDR1 MDHEN, CDR2 SYDVKM. The CDR3 has 17 amino acids. J gave up 1 base and V 7 bases, and 12 bases lay outside the gene matches.